This T cell receptor (beta chain) was captured by sequencing in a study of PD-1 blockade in classical Hodgkin lymphoma. Findings of the study overall: Complete responders entered with baseline diversity on par with newly diagnosed patients, the results showed.

CDR1 and CDR2 (germline): SNHLY, FYNNEI. Trimming shortened V by 7 bases and J by 3 bases, and 22 bases separated the two germline ends. The CDR3 runs to 17 residues. Concerning this clone: The antigen is not known.

The protocol was immunoSEQ multiplex PCR, while the TCRdb copy is restricted to in-frame clones and leaves out a portion. Altogether about 93,000 clones are present, roughly 78% being singletons, with the ten largest covering over 7.5%. As to time point: cycle 4 day 1 (C4D1), after six to seven weeks of nivolumab. Each and every patient relapsed after autologous stem cell transplantation, and patients got differing brentuximab vedotin exposure. The chain joins TRBV2 to TRBJ1-5; D not resolved. Specimen: peripheral blood mononuclear cells (PBMCs), collected before the fourth cycle of nivolumab. The TCR sequence derives from a human donor with classical Hodgkin lymphoma. The CDR3 DNA sequence: TGTGCCAGCACCTCCGTTACGGGTTGGGAACTCAATCAGCCCCAGCATTTT. This codes for CASTSVTGWELNQPQHF.